A selection of T cell receptor beta chains follows, all from one sample in a study of shared clonotypes between healthy human individuals. Method: immunoSEQ multiplex PCR; TCRdb's copy keeps in-frame clones and lacks some. This sample yields about 480,000 clones, of which over 75% are seen a single time; around 13% belongs to the top ten. The sequenced sample was PBMCs. Every receptor here comes from a woman in her forties in good health. Some clones in this sample may be carry-over from other donors' samples. The CDR3 runs from the conserved cysteine through the conserved F or W. D genes are given only for firm matches. Size tells how often a clone was seen (once, few, many) or the class of an expanded clone, and some rows leave it out.

.	TRBV2	.	TRBJ2-7	CASSPGVLHEQYF	TGTGCCAGCTCCCCGGGTGTCCTCCACGAGCAGTACTTC
TRBD2	TRBV11-2	once	TRBJ2-7	CASSLAFGLAGGYEQYF	TGTGCCAGCAGCTTAGCGTTCGGGCTAGCGGGAGGTTACGAGCAGTACTTC
TRBD2	TRBV7-9	.	TRBJ2-1	CASSLVGLAGVDEQFF	TGTGCCAGCAGCTTAGTAGGACTAGCGGGAGTGGATGAGCAGTTCTTC
.	TRBV2	once	TRBJ2-7	CASGKGGYEQYF	TGTGCCAGCGGGAAGGGGGGCTACGAGCAGTACTTC
TRBD2	TRBV2	.	TRBJ2-7	CASRVPLAGAYEQYF	TGTGCCAGCAGGGTCCCACTAGCGGGAGCCTACGAGCAGTACTTC
.	TRBV28	.	TRBJ2-7	CASRLGTSTEQYF	TGTGCCAGCAGACTAGGGACTTCCACTGAGCAGTACTTC
.	TRBV4-1	.	TRBJ2-1	CASSQIWGYEQFF	TGCGCCAGCAGCCAAATCTGGGGCTATGAGCAGTTCTTC
.	TRBV30	.	TRBJ2-1	CAWSVLNEQFF	TGTGCCTGGAGTGTCCTGAATGAGCAGTTCTTC
.	TRBV6-1	.	TRBJ2-7	CASSAVGWDEQYF	TGTGCCAGCAGCGCCGTGGGGTGGGACGAGCAGTACTTC
.	TRBV30	.	TRBJ2-7	CAWSPARFSYEQYF	TGTGCCTGGAGTCCCGCCCGGTTCTCCTACGAGCAGTACTTC
TRBD2	TRBV6-5	.	TRBJ2-7	CATTAGLGAFYEQYF	TGTGCCACCACTGCGGGACTAGGAGCTTTCTACGAGCAGTACTTC
.	TRBV7-2	few	TRBJ2-5	CASSLGVLPGTQYF	TGTGCCAGCAGCTTGGGCGTGCTCCCGGGTACCCAGTACTTC
TRBD2	TRBV7-9	.	TRBJ2-7	CASSPRGGLPRITYEQYF	TGTGCCAGCAGCCCGCGGGGGGGGCTGCCAAGGATTACCTACGAGCAGTACTTC
.	TRBV20-1	.	TRBJ1-2	CSARDLAGYTF	TGCAGTGCTAGGGACCTAGCAGGCTACACCTTC
TRBD1	TRBV6-5	.	TRBJ2-1	CASSPGQYNEQFF	TGTGCCAGCAGCCCGGGACAGTACAATGAGCAGTTCTTC
TRBD2	TRBV2	.	TRBJ2-1	CASSERGGSYNEQFF	TGTGCCAGCAGTGAGAGGGGCGGGAGTTACAATGAGCAGTTCTTC
.	TRBV19	.	TRBJ1-2	CASSWDAYGYTF	TGTGCCAGTAGTTGGGACGCGTATGGCTACACCTTC
.	TRBV2	.	TRBJ2-5	CASSEALRQGETQYF	TGTGCCAGCAGTGAAGCGCTTCGGCAGGGAGAGACCCAGTACTTC
TRBD1	TRBV30	.	TRBJ2-1	CAWSAGQTVLGQFF	TGTGCCTGGAGTGCGGGACAGACAGTCTTGGGGCAGTTCTTC
TRBD2	TRBV5-4	.	TRBJ2-1	CASSLTSGNNEQFF	TGTGCCAGCAGCTTGACTAGCGGGAACAATGAGCAGTTCTTC
.	TRBV19	.	TRBJ1-5	CASSINAVDNQPQHF	TGTGCCAGTAGTATAAACGCCGTGGACAATCAGCCCCAGCATTTT
.	TRBV6-6	.	TRBJ2-2	CASSYWTNTGELFF	TGTGCCAGCAGTTATTGGACCAACACCGGGGAGCTGTTTTTT
.	TRBV10-1	.	TRBJ2-1	CASSEMTGLDINEQFF	TGCGCCAGCAGTGAGATGACGGGGTTGGACATCAATGAGCAGTTCTTC
.	TRBV2	.	TRBJ2-7	CASSERILISYEQYF	TGTGCCAGCAGTGAGCGAATCCTCATCTCGTACGAGCAGTACTTC
.	TRBV7-3	few	TRBJ2-6	CASSSAGGANVLTF	TGTGCCAGCAGTTCGGCCGGCGGGGCCAACGTCCTGACTTTC
.	TRBV19	.	TRBJ2-3	CASSIGDKTDTQYF	TGTGCCAGTAGTATCGGGGACAAGACAGATACGCAGTATTTT
TRBD2	TRBV5-4	.	TRBJ2-4	CASSLVTSGSILNIQYF	TGTGCCAGCAGCTTGGTTACTAGCGGGAGCATTTTAAACATTCAGTACTTC
TRBD2	TRBV28	.	TRBJ2-5	CASSFGTSETDQETQYF	TGTGCCAGCAGTTTCGGGACTAGCGAAACCGACCAAGAGACCCAGTACTTC
.	TRBV27	.	TRBJ2-5	CASSLGSKRQETQYF	TGTGCCAGCAGTTTGGGTTCTAAAAGACAAGAGACCCAGTACTTC
TRBD1	TRBV14	.	TRBJ2-5	CASSFRRDRGRFGETQYF	TGTGCCAGCAGCTTTCGCCGGGACAGGGGGCGTTTTGGAGAGACCCAGTACTTC
.	TRBV7-3	.	TRBJ1-1	CASSLWPAGRRGDTEAFF	TGTGCCAGCAGCTTATGGCCGGCGGGTCGAAGAGGGGACACTGAAGCTTTCTTT
.	TRBV27	.	TRBJ2-7	CASSLLTDPYEQYF	TGTGCCAGCAGTTTGTTAACGGATCCCTACGAGCAGTACTTC
.	TRBV28	few	TRBJ2-6	CASRPGVSGANVLTF	TGTGCCAGCAGACCAGGGGTCTCTGGGGCCAACGTCCTGACTTTC
TRBD2	TRBV11-2	.	TRBJ2-7	CASSPSGGRSHEQYF	TGTGCCAGCAGCCCCTCCGGCGGGAGGTCCCACGAGCAGTACTTC
TRBD1	TRBV6-5	.	TRBJ2-1	CASSRGQGTYNEQFF	TGTGCCAGCAGTCGAGGACAGGGGACCTACAATGAGCAGTTCTTC
.	TRBV30	.	TRBJ2-6	CAWSPVPGANVLTF	TGTGCCTGGAGTCCGGTCCCTGGGGCCAACGTCCTGACTTTC
TRBD2	TRBV4-1	.	TRBJ2-7	CASSQERLAGHHEQYF	TGCGCCAGCAGCCAAGAACGTCTAGCGGGGCACCACGAGCAGTACTTC
TRBD1	TRBV5-1	few	TRBJ2-1	CASSLVPQGADEQFF	TGCGCCAGCAGCTTGGTGCCACAGGGGGCGGATGAGCAGTTCTTC